This T cell receptor (beta chain) was obtained from a study of blood T cells in healthy people across ages. About the research overall: Per two T cells, template switching captured roughly one barcoded beta molecule. Study results and caveats: Aged donors had fewer naive CD4+ cells and lower diversity than long-lived donors. A strong correlation was found between TCR beta diversity and the percentage of naive T cells.

This CDR3 is 16 amino acids long. Germline V gene lookup returns CDR1 DFQATT and CDR2 SNEGSKA (reference sequence). V was trimmed by 2 bases and J by 2 bases, leaving 16 bases between them. Using a J-beta primer mix together with a sample-barcoded 5' primer, a second PCR was run for about 6 to 11 cycles. TCRdb re-called the 5' RACE reads with MiXCR, one entry per CDR3 protein. The sample lists 1.8 million or so distinct CDR3 sequences, roughly two fifths occurring once. At least 6 micrograms of total RNA were extracted per sample. As for this clonotype: Its target is not known.

The chain joins TRBV20-1 to TRBJ2-1; either TRBD1 or TRBD2 may supply D (6 bases each). This clonotype was sampled from a human donor in good health. What was sequenced was blood. The CDR3 spells CSARPRGTSAYNEQFF. CDR3 DNA sequence: TGCAGTGCTAGACCTCGGGGGACATCGGCCTACAATGAGCAGTTCTTC.